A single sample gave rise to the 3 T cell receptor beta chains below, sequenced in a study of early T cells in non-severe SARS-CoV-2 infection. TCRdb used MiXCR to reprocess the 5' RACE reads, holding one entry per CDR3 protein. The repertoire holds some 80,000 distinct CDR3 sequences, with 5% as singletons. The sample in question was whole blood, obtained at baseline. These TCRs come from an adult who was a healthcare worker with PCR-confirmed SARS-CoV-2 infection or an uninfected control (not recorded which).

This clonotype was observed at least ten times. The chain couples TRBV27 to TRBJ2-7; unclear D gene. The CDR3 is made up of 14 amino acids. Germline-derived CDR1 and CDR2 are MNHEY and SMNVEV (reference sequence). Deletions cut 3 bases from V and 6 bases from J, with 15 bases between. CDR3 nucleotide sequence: TGTGCCAGCAGTTTCTCTGGGCCGGTTGTCGAGCAGTACTTC. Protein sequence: CASSFSGPVVEQYF.

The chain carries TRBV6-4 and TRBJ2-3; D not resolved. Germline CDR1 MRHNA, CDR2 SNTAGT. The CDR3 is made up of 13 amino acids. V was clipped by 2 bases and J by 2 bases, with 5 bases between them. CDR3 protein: CASSDHDTDTQYF. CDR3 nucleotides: TGTGCCAGCAGTGACCACGACACAGATACGCAGTATTTT.

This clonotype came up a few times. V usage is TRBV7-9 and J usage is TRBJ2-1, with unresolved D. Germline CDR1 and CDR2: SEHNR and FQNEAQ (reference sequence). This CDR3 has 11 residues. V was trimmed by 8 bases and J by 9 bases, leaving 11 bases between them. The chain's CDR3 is CASPLPTEQFF. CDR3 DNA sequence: TGTGCCAGCCCCCTCCCTACTGAGCAGTTCTTC. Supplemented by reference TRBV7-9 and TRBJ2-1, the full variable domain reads DTGVSQNPRHKITKRGQNVTFRCDPISEHNRLYWYRQTLGQGPEFLTYFQNEAQLEKSRLLSDRFSAERPKGSFSTLEIQRTEQGDSAMYLCASPLPTEQFFGPGTRLTVL.